Listed here are 10 T cell receptor beta chains from one sample, sequenced in a study of T-cell reconstitution after alpha-beta-depleted transplantation in children. Unique molecular identifiers were built into the TCRbeta library. TCRdb re-called the PCR reads through MiXCR, storing one row per CDR3 protein. The table lists hundreds of thousands of distinct CDR3 sequences, about 12% of them singletons. The sample was PBMCs from the stem cell graft donor, taken from the stem cell graft. The receptors come from a human donor who donated a stem cell graft to a child with acute lymphoblastic leukemia.

V gene TRBV12-3 or TRBV12-4 combines with J gene TRBJ1-1; D is undetermined. This CDR3 spans 13 amino acids. V lost 3 bases and J lost 1, with 6 bases in between. CDR3 in amino acids: CASSLLQNTEAFF. The CDR3 bases are TGTGCCAGCAGTTTGTTACAGAACACTGAAGCTTTCTTT.

The rearrangement links TRBV9 to TRBJ2-1; D is unclear. Germline lookup yields CDR1 SGDLS and CDR2 YYNGEE. Trimming removed 4 bases at V and 0 bases at J, with 14 bases between. The CDR3 length is 16 residues. The CDR3 nucleotides are TGTGCCAGCAGCTCGGCCCGTGCTAGCTCCTACAATGAGCAGTTCTTC. This encodes CASSSARASSYNEQFF.

J is TRBJ2-7 and V is TRBV4-1; a possible D gene is TRBD1 (5 bases). The CDR3 runs to 15 residues. V lost 1 base and J lost 6, with 16 bases in between. CDR1 is MGHRA, CDR2 YSYEKL, per germline. CDR3 region: CASSQAKTDYFEQYF. CDR3 bases: TGCGCCAGCAGCCAAGCCAAGACAGATTATTTCGAGCAGTACTTC.

This clonotype has ten or more counts. V and J are TRBV6-1 and TRBJ1-2, with TRBD1 identical over 11 bases. The CDR3 loop spans 14 amino acids. J was trimmed by 8 bases and V by 5 bases; bases with no gene match: 7. Germline values: CDR1 MNHNS, CDR2 SASEGT. This chain's CDR3 is CASSPGTGGSGYTF. The CDR3 bases are TGTGCCAGCAGTCCTGGGACAGGGGGTTCCGGCTACACCTTC.

This clonotype has only a few counts. The chain links TRBV28 to TRBJ1-5; TRBD1 might be the D (6 bases). V was trimmed by 8 bases and J by 0 bases, leaving 14 bases between them. Germline V CDR1 and CDR2: MDHEN, SYDVKM. This CDR3 has 15 residues. The CDR3 bases are TGTGCCAGCGGGGGGCGGCGGAATAGCAATCAGCCCCAGCATTTT. Translating gives CASGGRRNSNQPQHF. The variable domain in full, with the rest retrieved from reference TRBV28 and TRBJ1-5, is DVKVTQSSRYLVKRTGEKVFLECVQDMDHENMFWYRQDPGLGLRLIYFSYDVKMKEKGDIPEGYSVSREKKERFSLILESASTNQTSMYLCASGGRRNSNQPQHFGDGTRLSIL.

This clonotype was detected ten times or more. The chain couples TRBV19 to TRBJ1-4, with 8 bases aligning to TRBD1. The CDR3 runs 16 residues. V lost 4 bases and J lost 0; bases outside the gene matches: 4. In germline, CDR1 is LNHDA, CDR2 SQIVND (reference sequence). This CDR3 reads CASSRGQGTTNEKLFF. The CDR3 DNA reads TGTGCCAGTAGTAGAGGACAGGGCACAACTAATGAAAAACTGTTTTTT.

This clonotype was observed a single time. The chain employs TRBV7-9 and TRBJ1-3; D is undetermined. The germline CDR1 and CDR2 sequences are SEHNR and FQNEAQ (reference sequence). This CDR3 contains 16 residues. V was trimmed by 4 bases and J by 1 base, leaving 14 bases between them. CDR3 residues: CASSSTASTSGNTIYF. As DNA, the CDR3 is TGTGCCAGCAGCTCTACAGCCTCTACTTCTGGAAACACCATATATTTT.

The table lists this clonotype with many counts. The chain couples TRBV11-2 to TRBJ2-2; possibly TRBD1 or TRBD2 for D (5 bases each). This CDR3 contains 17 residues. The germline V and J ends were trimmed by 2 bases and 3 bases, with 16 bases remaining between them. Germline V gene sequence: CDR1 SGHAT, CDR2 FQNNGV. CDR3 nucleotide sequence: TGTGCCAGCAGCTTAAGGTTCCGGGGCGGAGACACCGGGGAGCTGTTTTTT. This translates into CASSLRFRGGDTGELFF.

The chain links TRBV28 to TRBJ2-1; a weak D match, TRBD2 (6 bases). This CDR3 is 17 amino acids long. The ends were cut back, 3 bases at V and 7 bases at J, with 22 bases in the middle. The germline V gene has CDR1 MDHEN and CDR2 SYDVKM. The DNA of the CDR3 is TGTGCCAGCAGTTTTCCTACCTCCGGCCGCGGGGTAAATGAGCAGTTCTTC. Encoded protein: CASSFPTSGRGVNEQFF.

This clonotype came up many times. This CDR3 is CASSLFGVGGRGEQFF. CDR3 DNA sequence: TGTGCCAGCAGCTTGTTTGGGGTTGGCGGTCGGGGTGAGCAGTTCTTC. This sequence joins TRBV5-5 and TRBJ2-1, with D perhaps TRBD2 (5 bases). Germline V gene sequence: CDR1 SGHKS, CDR2 YYEKEE (reference sequence). Deletions cut 1 base from V and 9 bases from J, with 20 bases between. The CDR3 loop spans 16 amino acids.